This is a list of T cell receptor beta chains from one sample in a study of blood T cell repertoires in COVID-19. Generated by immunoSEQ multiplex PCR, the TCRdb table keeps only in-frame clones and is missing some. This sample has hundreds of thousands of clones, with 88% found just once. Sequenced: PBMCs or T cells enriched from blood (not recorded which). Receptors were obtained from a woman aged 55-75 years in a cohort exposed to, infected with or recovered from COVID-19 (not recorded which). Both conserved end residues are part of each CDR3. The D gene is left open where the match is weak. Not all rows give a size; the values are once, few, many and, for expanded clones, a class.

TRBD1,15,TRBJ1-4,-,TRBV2,TGTGCCAGCAGCCGAGGGGGCGAGACTAATGAAAAACTGTTTTTT,CASSRGGETNEKLFF
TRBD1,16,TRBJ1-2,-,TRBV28,TGTGCCAGCAGTTTTTCCGGACAGGGGCCTAACTATGGCTACACCTTC,CASSFSGQGPNYGYTF
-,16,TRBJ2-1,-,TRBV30,TGTGCCTGGAGTGTAGTGGGGGCCTCGTCCTACAATGAGCAGTTCTTC,CAWSVVGASSYNEQFF
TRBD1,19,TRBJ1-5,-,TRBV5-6,TGTGCCAGCAGCTCCAGTAGGACAGGGAGAGGGCTTAGCAATCAGCCCCAGCATTTT,CASSSSRTGRGLSNQPQHF
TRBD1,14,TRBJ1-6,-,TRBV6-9,TGTGCCAGCAGCCCGGGACAGTTGAATTCACCCCTCCACTTT,CASSPGQLNSPLHF
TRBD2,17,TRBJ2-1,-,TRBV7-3,TGTGCCAGCAGCTTAAGGGCCGGACTAGCGGCCTACAATGAGCAGTTCTTC,CASSLRAGLAAYNEQFF
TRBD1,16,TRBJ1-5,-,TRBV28,TGTGCCAGCAGTCCGGGACAGGGATTTCGCAATCAGCCCCAGCATTTT,CASSPGQGFRNQPQHF
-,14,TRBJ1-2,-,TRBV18,TGTGCCAGCTCACCACCTACCGGGAACTATGGCTACACCTTC,CASSPPTGNYGYTF
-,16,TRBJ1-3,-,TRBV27,TGTGCCAGCAGTTTATCTCCCTTTGAGGAACTAAACACCATATATTTT,CASSLSPFEELNTIYF
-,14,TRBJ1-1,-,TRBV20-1,TGCAGTGCTAGTACAACCAACATGAACACTGAAGCTTTCTTT,CSASTTNMNTEAFF
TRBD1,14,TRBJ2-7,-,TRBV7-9,TGTGCCAGCAGTTTGGGACAGGCTTCCTACGAGCAGTACTTC,CASSLGQASYEQYF
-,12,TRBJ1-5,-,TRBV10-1,TGCGCCAGCAGTGACGGCAATCAGCCCCAGCATTTT,CASSDGNQPQHF
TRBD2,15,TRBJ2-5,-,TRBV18,TGTGCCAGCTCACCACCTGCGGGGGAAAAGGAGACCCAGTACTTC,CASSPPAGEKETQYF
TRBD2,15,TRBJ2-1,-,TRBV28,TGTGCCAGCAGTCGGAGCGGGAGCTCCTACAATGAGCAGTTCTTC,CASSRSGSSYNEQFF
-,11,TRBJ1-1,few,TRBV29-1,TGCAGCGTTGGGTCGGGGACTGAAGCTTTCTTT,CSVGSGTEAFF
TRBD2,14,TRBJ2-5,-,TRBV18,TGTGCCAGCTCACGTGCGGGAGAGAGAGAGACCCAGTACTTC,CASSRAGERETQYF
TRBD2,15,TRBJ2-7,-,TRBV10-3,TGTGCCATCAGTGAGGGACTAGCGGGAGCCTACGAGCAGTACTTC,CAISEGLAGAYEQYF
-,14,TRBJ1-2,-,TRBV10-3,TGTGCCATCAGTGAGGCAGTGCCGAACTATGGCTACACCTTC,CAISEAVPNYGYTF
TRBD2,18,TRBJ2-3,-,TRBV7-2,TGTGCCAGCAGCTTAGTTTCTAGCGGGAGAGGTAGCACAGATACGCAGTATTTT,CASSLVSSGRGSTDTQYF
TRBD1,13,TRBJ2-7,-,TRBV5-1,TGCGCCAGCAGCTTTGGACAGGCGGGCGAGCAGTACTTC,CASSFGQAGEQYF
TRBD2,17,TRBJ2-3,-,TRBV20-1,TGCAGTGCTAGTTCCCGGACTAGCGGGAGGGGCGGGGATACGCAGTATTTT,CSASSRTSGRGGDTQYF
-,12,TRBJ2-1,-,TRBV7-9,TGTGCCAGCAGCGCGGGCAGAAATGAGCAGTTCTTC,CASSAGRNEQFF
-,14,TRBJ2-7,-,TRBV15,TGTGCCACCAGCAGAGAGCGGGGACGAGGAGAGCAGTACTTC,CATSRERGRGEQYF
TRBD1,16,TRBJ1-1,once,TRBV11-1,TGTGCCATTTCGACCGGACAGGATGGGGAGAACACTGAAGCTTTCTTT,CAISTGQDGENTEAFF
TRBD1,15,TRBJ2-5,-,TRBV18,TGTGCCAGCTCGACTATCGACAGGGGGCAGGGGACCCAGTACTTC,CASSTIDRGQGTQYF
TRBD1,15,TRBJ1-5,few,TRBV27,TGTGCCAGCAGTTTAATGGGACAGGGGGCCCAGCCCCAGCATTTT,CASSLMGQGAQPQHF
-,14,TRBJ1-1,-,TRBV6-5,TGTGCCAGCAGAAGTCGGGGGACGAACACTGAAGCTTTCTTT,CASRSRGTNTEAFF
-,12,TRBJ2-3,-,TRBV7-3,TGTGCCAGCAGCCACTTCACAGATACGCAGTATTTT,CASSHFTDTQYF
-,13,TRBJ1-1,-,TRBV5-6,TGTGCCAGCAGCACCATGAGGAACACTGAAGCTTTCTTT,CASSTMRNTEAFF
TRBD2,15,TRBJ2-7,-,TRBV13,TGTGCCAGCAGCTCCCTTGAGGCGGGAGCCTACGAGCAGTACTTC,CASSSLEAGAYEQYF
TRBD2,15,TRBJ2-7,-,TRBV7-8,TGTGCCAGCAGCGGCGGGGCAGGGAGGGAAAACGAGCAGTACTTC,CASSGGAGRENEQYF
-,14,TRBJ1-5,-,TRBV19,TGTGCCAGTATGCGAGATTCAGCGGGCCAGCCCCAGCATTTT,CASMRDSAGQPQHF
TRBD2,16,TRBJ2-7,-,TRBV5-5,TGTGCCAGCAGCTTGGAGCTAGCGGGAGGTCTAGGCGAGCAGTACTTC,CASSLELAGGLGEQYF
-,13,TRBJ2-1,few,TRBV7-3,TGTGCCAGCAGGGGGCCCTCGGCGGATGAGCAGTTCTTC,CASRGPSADEQFF
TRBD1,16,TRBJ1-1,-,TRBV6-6,TGTGCCAGCAGTTACTTTTCCGGGACAGGGGGCGGTCAAGCTTTCTTT,CASSYFSGTGGGQAFF
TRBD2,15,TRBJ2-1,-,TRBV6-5,TGTGCCAGCAGTTACAGGGCTAGCGGGAGGGATGAGCAGTTCTTC,CASSYRASGRDEQFF
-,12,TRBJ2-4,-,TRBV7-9,TGTGCCAGCAGCCCGGGACAATATAATCAGTACTTC,CASSPGQYNQYF
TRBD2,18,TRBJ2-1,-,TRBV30,TGTGCCTGGAGTCCTGTCGATATAGCGGGAGGGAAGGACATTGAGCAGTTCTTC,CAWSPVDIAGGKDIEQFF
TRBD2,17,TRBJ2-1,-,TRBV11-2,TGTGCCAGCAGCCAGGTGCGGGGGGAATTAATCTACAATGAGCAGTTCTTC,CASSQVRGELIYNEQFF
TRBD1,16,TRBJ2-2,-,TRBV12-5,TGTGCTAGTGGTTTGTTACCGGGACAGGGAACCGGGGAGCTGTTTTTT,CASGLLPGQGTGELFF
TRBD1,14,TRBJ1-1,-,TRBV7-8,TGTGCCAGCAGCTTAGATGCAGGGGGTGAGGGAGCTTTCTTT,CASSLDAGGEGAFF
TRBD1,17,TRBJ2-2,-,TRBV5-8,TGTGCCAGCAGCCGGATGAGAGGGACAGCGAACACCGGGGAGCTGTTTTTT,CASSRMRGTANTGELFF
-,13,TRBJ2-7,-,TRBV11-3,TGTGCCAGCAGCTTCCAGGGGTCCAACGAGCAGTACTTC,CASSFQGSNEQYF